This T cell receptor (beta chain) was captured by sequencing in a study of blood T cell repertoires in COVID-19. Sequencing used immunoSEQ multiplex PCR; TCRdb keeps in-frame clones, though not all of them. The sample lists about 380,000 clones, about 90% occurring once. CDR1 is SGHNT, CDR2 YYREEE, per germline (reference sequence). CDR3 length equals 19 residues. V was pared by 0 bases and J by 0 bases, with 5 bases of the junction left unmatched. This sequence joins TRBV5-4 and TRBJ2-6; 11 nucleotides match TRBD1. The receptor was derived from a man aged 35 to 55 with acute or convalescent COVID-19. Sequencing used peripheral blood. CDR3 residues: CASSLGGTGGTSGANVLTF. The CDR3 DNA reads TGTGCCAGCAGCTTGGGAGGGACAGGGGGGACCTCTGGGGCCAACGTCCTGACTTTC.